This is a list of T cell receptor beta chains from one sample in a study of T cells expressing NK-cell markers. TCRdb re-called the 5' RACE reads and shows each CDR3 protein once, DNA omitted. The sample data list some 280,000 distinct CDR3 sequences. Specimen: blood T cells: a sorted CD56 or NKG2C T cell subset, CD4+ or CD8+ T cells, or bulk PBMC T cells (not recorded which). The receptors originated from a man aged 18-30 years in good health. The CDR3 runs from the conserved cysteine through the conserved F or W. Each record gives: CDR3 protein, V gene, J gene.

CDR3aa: CASSLYGREQYF
v_gene: TRBV7-2
j_gene: TRBJ2-7

CDR3aa: CASKEGQLNEQFF
v_gene: TRBV28
j_gene: TRBJ2-1

CDR3aa: CASTNDLGSQYF
v_gene: TRBV12-3/TRBV12-4
j_gene: TRBJ2-3

CDR3aa: CASSPGLAGEGRTDTQYF
v_gene: TRBV18
j_gene: TRBJ2-3

CDR3aa: CASSFSGRVQETQYF
v_gene: TRBV11-2
j_gene: TRBJ2-5

CDR3aa: CASSWRDGSRQFF
v_gene: TRBV7-2
j_gene: TRBJ2-1

CDR3aa: CASSLGDRYEQYF
v_gene: TRBV12-3/TRBV12-4
j_gene: TRBJ2-7

CDR3aa: CAISPGTLKGETQYF
v_gene: TRBV10-3
j_gene: TRBJ2-5

CDR3aa: CASTKDPRGDTEAFF
v_gene: TRBV5-6
j_gene: TRBJ1-1

CDR3aa: CASSLDLAGVTDTQYF
v_gene: TRBV7-9
j_gene: TRBJ2-3

CDR3aa: CASSDGGSRSQYF
v_gene: TRBV6-4
j_gene: TRBJ2-3

CDR3aa: CSGGTSTEQYF
v_gene: TRBV29-1
j_gene: TRBJ2-7

CDR3aa: CASSQRDRGLGETQYF
v_gene: TRBV14
j_gene: TRBJ2-5

CDR3aa: CASTDSSNTGELFF
v_gene: TRBV24-1
j_gene: TRBJ2-2

CDR3aa: CASSSRTSVNTEAFF
v_gene: TRBV27
j_gene: TRBJ1-1

CDR3aa: CSVERLVPFNEQFF
v_gene: TRBV29-1
j_gene: TRBJ2-1

CDR3aa: CASSPRDSWNEQFF
v_gene: TRBV5-5
j_gene: TRBJ2-1

CDR3aa: CSASSGGPGTGELFF
v_gene: TRBV20-1
j_gene: TRBJ2-2

CDR3aa: CASSFSSAFADTQYF
v_gene: TRBV7-2
j_gene: TRBJ2-3

CDR3aa: CASSQDWQDNGELFF
v_gene: TRBV4-3
j_gene: TRBJ2-2

CDR3aa: CASSQRQGRSNQPQHF
v_gene: TRBV6-1
j_gene: TRBJ1-5

CDR3aa: CASSLNRAGWAFF
v_gene: TRBV5-1
j_gene: TRBJ1-1

CDR3aa: CATTPRGFDEQFF
v_gene: TRBV5-4
j_gene: TRBJ2-1

CDR3aa: CASSGAVSYNEQFF
v_gene: TRBV6-5
j_gene: TRBJ2-1

CDR3aa: CSVGNSANTEAFF
v_gene: TRBV29-1
j_gene: TRBJ1-1

CDR3aa: CAISESAGNQPQHF
v_gene: TRBV10-3
j_gene: TRBJ1-5

CDR3aa: CASSPRQGPYNEQFF
v_gene: TRBV12-3/TRBV12-4
j_gene: TRBJ2-1

CDR3aa: CASSLGSGRENQNIQYF
v_gene: TRBV5-4
j_gene: TRBJ2-4

CDR3aa: CASSSLGQGSRETQYF
v_gene: TRBV6-5
j_gene: TRBJ2-5

CDR3aa: CASSYRGGSTEAFF
v_gene: TRBV6-5
j_gene: TRBJ1-1

CDR3aa: CSARRGQSNTEAFF
v_gene: TRBV20-1
j_gene: TRBJ1-1

CDR3aa: CSAGQRTYNEQFF
v_gene: TRBV20-1
j_gene: TRBJ2-1

CDR3aa: CASSLGQGVEQFF
v_gene: TRBV5-4
j_gene: TRBJ2-1

CDR3aa: CASSLRLTVQETQYF
v_gene: TRBV5-1
j_gene: TRBJ2-5

CDR3aa: CASSQLGAPTEEQFF
v_gene: TRBV7-9
j_gene: TRBJ2-1